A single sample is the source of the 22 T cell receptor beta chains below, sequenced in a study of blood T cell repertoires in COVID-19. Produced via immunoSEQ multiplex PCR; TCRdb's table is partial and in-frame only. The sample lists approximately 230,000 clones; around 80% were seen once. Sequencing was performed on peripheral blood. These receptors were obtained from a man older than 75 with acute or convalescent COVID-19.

CDR3 amino acids: CASSERTGGSGGEAFF. The CDR3 DNA reads as TGTGCCAGTAGTGAACGGACAGGGGGTTCCGGGGGTGAAGCTTTCTTT. This sequence joins TRBV19 and TRBJ1-1, with 10 bases that match TRBD1. Germline V CDR1 and CDR2: LNHDA, SQIVND (reference sequence). CDR3 length: 16 amino acids. The junction had 13 bases not matched to a gene; V was cut back by 5 bases and J by 7 bases.

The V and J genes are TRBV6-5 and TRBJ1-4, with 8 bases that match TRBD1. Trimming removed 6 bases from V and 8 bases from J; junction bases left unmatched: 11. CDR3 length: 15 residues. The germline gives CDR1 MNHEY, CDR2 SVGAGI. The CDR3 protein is CASRLRQGRSEKLFF. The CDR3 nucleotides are TGTGCCAGCAGACTTCGACAGGGGAGAAGCGAAAAACTGTTTTTT.

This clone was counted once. Here the CDR3 DNA reads TGCGCCAGCAGCTTGGCCCCTAGCGGGAGTAAATACGAGCAGTACTTC. Its translation: CASSLAPSGSKYEQYF. V gene TRBV5-1 combines with J gene TRBJ2-7, with 10 bases identical to TRBD2. V shed 0 bases and J 4 bases; nucleotides not matched to a gene: 7. CDR3 length: 16 residues. CDR1 SGHRS and CDR2 YFSETQ come from the germline V gene. Full variable domain (missing parts from reference TRBV5-1 and TRBJ2-7): KAGVTQTPRYLIKTRGQQVTLSCSPISGHRSVSWYQQTPGQGLQFLFEYFSETQRNKGNFPGRFSGRQFSNSRSEMNVSTLELGDSALYLCASSLAPSGSKYEQYFGPGTRLTVT.

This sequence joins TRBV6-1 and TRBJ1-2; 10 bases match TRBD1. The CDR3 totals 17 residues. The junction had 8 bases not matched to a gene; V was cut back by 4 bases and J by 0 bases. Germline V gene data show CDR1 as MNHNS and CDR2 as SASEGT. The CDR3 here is CASSGFGTGETNYGYTF. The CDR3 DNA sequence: TGTGCCAGCAGTGGGTTCGGGACAGGGGAGACTAACTATGGCTACACCTTC.

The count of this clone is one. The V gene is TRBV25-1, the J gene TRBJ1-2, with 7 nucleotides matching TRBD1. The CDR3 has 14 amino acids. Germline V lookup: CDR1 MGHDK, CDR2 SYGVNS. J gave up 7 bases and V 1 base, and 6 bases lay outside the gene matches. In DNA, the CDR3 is TGTGCCAGCAGTGAATCGGGGACAGCCGCTGGCTACACCTTC. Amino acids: CASSESGTAAGYTF.

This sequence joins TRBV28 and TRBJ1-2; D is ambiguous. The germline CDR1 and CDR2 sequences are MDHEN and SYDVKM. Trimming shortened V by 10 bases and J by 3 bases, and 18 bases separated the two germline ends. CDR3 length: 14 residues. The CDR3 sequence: CATLRGGLDYGYTF. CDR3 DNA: TGTGCCACTCTCCGGGGTGGACTAGACTATGGCTACACCTTC.

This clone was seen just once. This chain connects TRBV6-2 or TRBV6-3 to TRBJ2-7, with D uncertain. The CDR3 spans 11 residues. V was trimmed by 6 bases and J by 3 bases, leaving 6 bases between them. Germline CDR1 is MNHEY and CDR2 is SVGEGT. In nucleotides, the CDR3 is TGTGCCAGCAGCCTCTACTACGAGCAGTACTTC. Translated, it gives CASSLYYEQYF.

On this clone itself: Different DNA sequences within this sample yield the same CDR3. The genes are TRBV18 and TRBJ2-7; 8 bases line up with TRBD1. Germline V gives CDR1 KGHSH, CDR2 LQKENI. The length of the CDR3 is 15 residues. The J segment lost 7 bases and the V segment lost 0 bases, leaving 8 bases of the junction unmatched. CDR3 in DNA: TGTGCCAGCTCACCACCTGGACAGGGAGCTGGGGAGCAGTACTTC. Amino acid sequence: CASSPPGQGAGEQYF. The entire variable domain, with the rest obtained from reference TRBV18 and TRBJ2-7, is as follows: NAGVMQNPRHLVRRRGQEARLRCSPMKGHSHVYWYRQLPEEGLKFMVYLQKENIIDESGMPKERFSAEFPKEGPSILRIQQVVRGDSAAYFCASSPPGQGAGEQYFGPGTRLTVT.

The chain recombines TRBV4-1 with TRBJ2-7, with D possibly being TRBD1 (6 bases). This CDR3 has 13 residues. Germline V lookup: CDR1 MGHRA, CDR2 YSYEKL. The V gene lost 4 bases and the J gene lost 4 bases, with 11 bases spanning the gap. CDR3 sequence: CASSLQGGYEQYF. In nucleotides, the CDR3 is TGCGCCAGCAGCCTACAAGGGGGTTACGAGCAGTACTTC.

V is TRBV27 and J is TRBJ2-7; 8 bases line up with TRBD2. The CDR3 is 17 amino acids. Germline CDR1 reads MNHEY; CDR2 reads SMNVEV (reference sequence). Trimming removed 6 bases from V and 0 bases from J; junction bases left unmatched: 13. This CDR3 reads CASRQSTGGLSSYEQYF. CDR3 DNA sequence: TGTGCCAGCAGACAATCGACGGGGGGGCTTAGCTCCTACGAGCAGTACTTC.

As DNA, the CDR3 is TGTGCCAGCTCAACCTATAGTCTGGGACAGGGGGACTACACCTTC. This sequence encodes CASSTYSLGQGDYTF. The V call is TRBV18, the J call TRBJ1-2; 11 bases fit TRBD1. The CDR3 has 15 amino acids. From germline, CDR1 is KGHSH and CDR2 LQKENI. Trimming removed 5 bases from V and 10 bases from J; junction bases left unmatched: 12.

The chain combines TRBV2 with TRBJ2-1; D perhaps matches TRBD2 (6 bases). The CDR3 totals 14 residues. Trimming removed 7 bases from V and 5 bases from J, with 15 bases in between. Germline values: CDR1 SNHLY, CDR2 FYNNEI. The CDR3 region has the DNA TGTGCCAGCACCTCAGGAGGGACCAACAATGAGCAGTTCTTC. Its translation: CASTSGGTNNEQFF.

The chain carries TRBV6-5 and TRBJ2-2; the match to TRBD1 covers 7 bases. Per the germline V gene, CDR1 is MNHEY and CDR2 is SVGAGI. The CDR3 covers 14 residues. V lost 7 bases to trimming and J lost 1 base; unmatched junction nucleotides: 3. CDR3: CASIRTGNTGELFF. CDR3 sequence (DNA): TGTGCCAGCATTCGGACAGGGAACACCGGGGAGCTGTTTTTT.

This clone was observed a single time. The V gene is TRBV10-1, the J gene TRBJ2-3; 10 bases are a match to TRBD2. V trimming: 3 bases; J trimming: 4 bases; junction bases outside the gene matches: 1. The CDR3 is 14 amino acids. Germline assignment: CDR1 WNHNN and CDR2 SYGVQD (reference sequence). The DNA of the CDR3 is TGCGCCAGCAGTGACCTAGCGGGAGCAGATACGCAGTATTTT. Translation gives CASSDLAGADTQYF.

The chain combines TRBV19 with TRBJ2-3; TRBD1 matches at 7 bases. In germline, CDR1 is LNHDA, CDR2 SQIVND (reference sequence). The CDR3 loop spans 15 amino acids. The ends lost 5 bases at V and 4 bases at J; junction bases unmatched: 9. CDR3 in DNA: TGTGCCAGTAGTCCCCACAGGGGTGGGGCAGATACGCAGTATTTT. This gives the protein CASSPHRGGADTQYF.

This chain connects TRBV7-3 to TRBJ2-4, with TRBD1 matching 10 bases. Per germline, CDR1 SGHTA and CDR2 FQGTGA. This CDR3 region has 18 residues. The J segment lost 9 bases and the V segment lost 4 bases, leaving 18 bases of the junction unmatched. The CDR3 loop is CASSWRQGAPHVLSIQYF. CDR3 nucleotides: TGTGCCAGCAGCTGGAGACAGGGGGCGCCCCACGTGTTAAGCATTCAGTACTTC.

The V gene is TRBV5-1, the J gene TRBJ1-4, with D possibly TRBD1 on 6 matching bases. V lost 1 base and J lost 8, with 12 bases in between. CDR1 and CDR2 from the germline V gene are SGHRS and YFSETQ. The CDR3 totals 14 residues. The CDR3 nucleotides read TGCGCCAGCAGCTTGACCAGGGGTGGCGAAAAACTGTTTTTT. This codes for CASSLTRGGEKLFF.

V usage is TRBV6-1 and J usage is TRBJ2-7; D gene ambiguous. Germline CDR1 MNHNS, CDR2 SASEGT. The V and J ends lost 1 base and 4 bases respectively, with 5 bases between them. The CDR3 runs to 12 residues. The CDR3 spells CASSEDIYEQYF. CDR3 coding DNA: TGTGCCAGCAGTGAAGACATTTACGAGCAGTACTTC.

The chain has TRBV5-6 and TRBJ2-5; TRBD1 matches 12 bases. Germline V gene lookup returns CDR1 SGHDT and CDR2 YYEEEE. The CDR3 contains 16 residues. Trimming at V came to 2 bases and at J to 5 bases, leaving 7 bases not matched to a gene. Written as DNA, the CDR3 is TGTGCCAGCAGCTTCCGGGACAGGGGGCGGGAGGAGACCCAGTACTTC. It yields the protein CASSFRDRGREETQYF.

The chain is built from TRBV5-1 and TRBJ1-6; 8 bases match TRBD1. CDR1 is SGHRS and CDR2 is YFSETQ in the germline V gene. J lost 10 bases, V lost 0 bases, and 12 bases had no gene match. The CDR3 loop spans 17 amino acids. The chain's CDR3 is CASSLEGRGRTGSPLHF. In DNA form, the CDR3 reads TGCGCCAGCAGCTTGGAGGGCAGGGGGCGCACGGGATCACCCCTCCACTTT.

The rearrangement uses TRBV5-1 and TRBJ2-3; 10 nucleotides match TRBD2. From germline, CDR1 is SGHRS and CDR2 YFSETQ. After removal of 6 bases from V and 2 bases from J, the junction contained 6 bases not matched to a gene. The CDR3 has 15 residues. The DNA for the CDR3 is TGCGCCAGCACCCTAGCGGGGGATAACACAGATACGCAGTATTTT. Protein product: CASTLAGDNTDTQYF.

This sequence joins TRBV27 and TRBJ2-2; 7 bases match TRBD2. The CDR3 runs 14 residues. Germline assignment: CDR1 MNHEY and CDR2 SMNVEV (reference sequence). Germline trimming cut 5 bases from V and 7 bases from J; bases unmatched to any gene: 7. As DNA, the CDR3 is TGTGCCAGCAGTGGGGGACTACCATACGGGGAGCTGTTTTTT. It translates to CASSGGLPYGELFF.